This T cell receptor beta chain derives from a study of blood T cell repertoires in COVID-19 (TCRdb year 2020). Study-level background: Collaborator samples came from the United States, Italy and Spain and covered acute and convalescent phases of COVID-19. The sample metadata nearly always contained a de-identified subject ID, COVID-19 status, age in years and sex. The repertoires were released in a freely available public database intended as a resource for research on the immune response to SARS-CoV-2. Subjects who had been exposed to COVID-19, were actively infected with it, or had recovered from it provided the deeply sampled blood TCRbeta repertoires that made up the dataset. Where available, HLA class I and class II types were taken from metadata supplied by the sample provider and were not determined by assay-based typing. Samples came from the ongoing ImmuneRACE study (first 160 participants) plus 1,254 subjects from 6 global collaborators. The material from the prospective study consisted of cDNA or gDNA derived from T cells, B-cell-depleted T cells, or PBMCs. Broader findings and caveats from the paper: How much clinical and demographic metadata was included differed by source and by participant, and the metadata was provided uncurated.

Spanning cysteine to phenylalanine, the CDR3 consists of 17 amino acids. Here the CDR3 DNA is all that survives: 51 bases in frame from base 1. V loses 2 bases of germline sequence and J loses 4 bases, and the interval between the two ends is 21 bases. The germline V gene yields SGHDT for CDR1 and YYEEEE for CDR2. TCRbeta CDR3 regions were amplified from genomic DNA by means of the immunoSEQ Assay, a bias-controlled multiplex PCR. The study's processing was this. Nucleated cell counts per sample were estimated from amplification of reference gene primers within the assay. To quantify the absolute abundance of each unique TCRbeta CDR3 rearrangement, sequence reads were collapsed and filtered. For each sample, productive Simpson clonality was calculated by taking the square root of Simpson's diversity index across productive rearrangements. In TCRdb, the immuneACCESS table is reduced to in-frame sequences with V and J assigned. These tables do not hold every clone; where another copy was compared, an unresolved V gene accounts for under half, and the others remain unexplained. D and trimming come from the DNA, and the V and J calls and clone size come from that table. Present in this sample are fewer than 200,000 clones, approximately 85% of which were seen just once. The top ten clonotypes cover 1% to 1.2% of the sample.

Collaborating institutions collected whole blood in K2EDTA tubes following their own protocols. For TCRbeta analysis, collaborators shipped samples in one of three forms: frozen whole blood, isolated PBMCs, or DNA extracted from either of those sample types. This clone has a handful of counts. There is no known antigen for this receptor. Base qualities are missing; no much larger clone stands one base away. The sequenced material came from peripheral blood. The receptor's source is a man between 40 and 49 years old with acute or convalescent COVID-19. Rearrangement joined TRBV5-6 to TRBJ1-1; the D gene lacks a confident call. Read as DNA, the sequence is TGTGCCAGCAGCTTAGGATCGGCGAGGAGAGCGGGCACTGAAGCTTTCTTT. It codes for CASSLGSARRAGTEAFF.